This T cell receptor beta chain is drawn from a study of blood T cell repertoires in COVID-19. The wider study: Acute and convalescent COVID-19 specimens originated in the United States, Italy and Spain. PBMCs, B-cell-depleted T cells, or T cells were the source of the cDNA or gDNA that made up the material.

Trimming stripped 5 bases from V and 6 bases from J, with 13 bases between. Germline CDR1 reads SEHNR; CDR2 reads FQNEAQ (reference sequence). This CDR3 region has 14 residues. How the authors handled the data: Counts of nucleated cells, estimated from reference gene primer amplification, were obtained. Profiling relied on immunoSEQ multiplex PCR, and the TCRdb table lists in-frame clones only, not all of them. V, J and clone size derive from that table, while D and trimming were established from the DNA sequence. The table lists 200,000 to 250,000 clones, approximately 80% of them singletons. The chain is built from TRBV7-9 and TRBJ2-2, with D possibly being TRBD2 (5 bases). Source material: peripheral blood. The sequence was obtained from a human donor in a cohort sampled during active COVID-19. The CDR3 DNA is TGTGCCAGCAGCCTCAGTGTGGAGGCCGGGGAGCTGTTTTTT. Translating it yields CASSLSVEAGELFF.